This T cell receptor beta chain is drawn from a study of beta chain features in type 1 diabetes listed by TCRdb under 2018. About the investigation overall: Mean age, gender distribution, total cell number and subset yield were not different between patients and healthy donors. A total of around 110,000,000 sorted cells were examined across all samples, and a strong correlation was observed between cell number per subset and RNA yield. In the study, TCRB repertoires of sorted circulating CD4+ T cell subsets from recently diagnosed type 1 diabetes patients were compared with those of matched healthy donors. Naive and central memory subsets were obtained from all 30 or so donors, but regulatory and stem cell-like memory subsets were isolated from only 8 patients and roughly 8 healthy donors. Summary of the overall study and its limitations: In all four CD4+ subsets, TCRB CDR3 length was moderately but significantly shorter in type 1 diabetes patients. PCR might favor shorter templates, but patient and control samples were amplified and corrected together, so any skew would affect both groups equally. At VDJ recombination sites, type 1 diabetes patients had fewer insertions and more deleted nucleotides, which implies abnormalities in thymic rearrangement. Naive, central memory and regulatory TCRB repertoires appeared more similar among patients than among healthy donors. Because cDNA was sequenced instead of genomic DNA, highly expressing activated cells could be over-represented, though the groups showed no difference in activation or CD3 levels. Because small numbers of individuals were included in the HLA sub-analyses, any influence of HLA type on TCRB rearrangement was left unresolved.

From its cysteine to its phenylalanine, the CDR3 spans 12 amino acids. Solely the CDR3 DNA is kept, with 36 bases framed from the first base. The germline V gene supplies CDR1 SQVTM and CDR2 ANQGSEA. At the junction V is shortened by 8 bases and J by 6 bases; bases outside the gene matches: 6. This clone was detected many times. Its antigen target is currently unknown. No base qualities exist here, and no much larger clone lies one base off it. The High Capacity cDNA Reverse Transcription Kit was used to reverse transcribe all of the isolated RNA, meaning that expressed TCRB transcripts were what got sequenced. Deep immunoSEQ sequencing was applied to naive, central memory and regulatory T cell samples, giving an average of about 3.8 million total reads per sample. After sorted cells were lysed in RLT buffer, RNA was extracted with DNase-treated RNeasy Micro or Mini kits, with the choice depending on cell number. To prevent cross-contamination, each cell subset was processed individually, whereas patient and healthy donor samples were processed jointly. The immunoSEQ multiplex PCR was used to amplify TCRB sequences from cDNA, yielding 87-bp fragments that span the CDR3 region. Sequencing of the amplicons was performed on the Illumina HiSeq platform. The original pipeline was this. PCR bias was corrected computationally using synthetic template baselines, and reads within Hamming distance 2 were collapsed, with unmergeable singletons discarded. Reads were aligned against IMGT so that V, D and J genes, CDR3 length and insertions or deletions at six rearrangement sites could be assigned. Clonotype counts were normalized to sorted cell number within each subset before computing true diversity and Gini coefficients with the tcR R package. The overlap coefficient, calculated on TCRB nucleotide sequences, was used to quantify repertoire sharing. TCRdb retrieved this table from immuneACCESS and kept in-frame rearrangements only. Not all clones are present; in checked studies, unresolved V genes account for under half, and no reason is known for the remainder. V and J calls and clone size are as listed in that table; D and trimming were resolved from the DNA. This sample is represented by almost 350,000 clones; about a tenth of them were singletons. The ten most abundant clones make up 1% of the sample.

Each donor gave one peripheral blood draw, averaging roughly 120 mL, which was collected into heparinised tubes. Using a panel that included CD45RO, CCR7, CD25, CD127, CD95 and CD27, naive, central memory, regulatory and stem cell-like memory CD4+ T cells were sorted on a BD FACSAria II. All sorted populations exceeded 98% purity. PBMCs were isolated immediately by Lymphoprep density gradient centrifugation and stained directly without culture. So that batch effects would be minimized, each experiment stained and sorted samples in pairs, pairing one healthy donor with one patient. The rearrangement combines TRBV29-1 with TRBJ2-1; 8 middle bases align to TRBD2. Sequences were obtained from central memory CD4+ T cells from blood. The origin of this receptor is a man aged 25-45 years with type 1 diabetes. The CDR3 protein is CSTPRGGNEQFF. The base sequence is TGCAGCACTCCTCGGGGGGGCAATGAGCAGTTCTTC.